This TCR beta chain was documented in a study of early stage breast cancer tumors. Study-wide context: Each sample averaged around 10-fold read coverage.

Trimming shortened V by 3 bases and J by 0 bases, and 8 bases separated the two germline ends. CDR1 and CDR2 (germline): LNHDA, SQIVND (reference sequence). The CDR3 is made up of 15 amino acids. Libraries were prepared by immunoSEQ multiplex PCR; TCRdb keeps only in-frame clonotypes and omits some of them. Here the sample spans more than 65,000 clones, around 80% being singletons. The rearrangement uses TRBV19 and TRBJ1-4, with D uncertain. The TCR comes from a person aged 40 to 49 with breast cancer. Sequences were obtained from blood. CDR3 region: CASSIVTATNEKLFF. The CDR3 DNA reads as TGTGCCAGTAGTATCGTCACAGCAACTAATGAAAAACTGTTTTTT.